A selection of T cell receptor beta chains follows, all from one sample in a study of shared clonotypes between healthy human individuals. Libraries were prepared by immunoSEQ multiplex PCR; TCRdb keeps only in-frame clonotypes and omits some of them. The repertoire consists of 1 million to 1.3 million clones, with 70% to 80% occurring once and the leading ten covering 0.5% to 0.65%. The sequencing sample was made of memory CD4+ T cells from PBMCs. The receptors here all came from a man between 18 and 29 years old in good health. Some clones in this sample may be carry-over from other donors' samples. Both conserved end residues are part of each CDR3.

j_call,v_call,cdr3_aa
TRBJ1-1,TRBV7-2,CASSLDFSFYGDTEAFF
TRBJ1-1,TRBV9,CASSVVSAMNTEAFF
TRBJ2-1,TRBV2,CASRAPTGTGDEQFF
TRBJ1-1,TRBV27,CASVGARGLFAEAFF
TRBJ1-2,TRBV28,CASRPGGATRNYGYTF
TRBJ2-1,TRBV6-6,CASSGGLAGVNEQFF
TRBJ1-1,TRBV28,CASTTLMNTEAFF
TRBJ2-6,TRBV15,CATSSRSSGANVLTF
TRBJ2-7,TRBV11-1,CASSLRAPSSF
TRBJ2-2,TRBV6-6,CASTGQLELFF
TRBJ2-1,TRBV10-3,CAISGALNEQFF
TRBJ1-5,TRBV28,CASMRLSVPGAQPQHF
TRBJ2-7,TRBV4-2,CASSQELRTSGYEQYF
TRBJ1-3,TRBV7-2,CASSLHRVSAGNTIYF
TRBJ1-2,TRBV7-3,CASSPTRLDGYTF
TRBJ2-5,TRBV7-3,CASSGRERTVSQETQYF
TRBJ2-1,TRBV5-6,CASSLGQVKDEQFF
TRBJ2-7,TRBV28,CASSLRLGAYEQYF
TRBJ1-2,TRBV7-9,CASSPTWEGYGYTF
TRBJ1-1,TRBV5-1,CASSLEGALNTEAFF
TRBJ1-2,TRBV29-1,CSVSTGNYGYTF
TRBJ1-2,TRBV6-1,CASSVLGYTF
TRBJ1-1,TRBV11-2,CASSLGTDTEAFF
TRBJ1-3,TRBV6-6,CASLGSGNTIYF
TRBJ1-3,TRBV5-6,CASSLGGGNSGNTIYF
TRBJ2-7,TRBV7-2,CASSLQTGTSYEQYF
TRBJ1-1,TRBV27,CASSSSLNTEAFF
TRBJ2-2,TRBV30,CAWSLRFGELFF
TRBJ1-1,TRBV28,CASAQGGGTPEAFF
TRBJ1-1,TRBV5-1,CASSLLGAPGTEAFF
TRBJ2-5,TRBV5-4,CASSSMTGSQETQYF
TRBJ2-1,TRBV19,CASSIDLFPGGNEQFF
TRBJ2-3,TRBV27,CASRGGPDTQYF
TRBJ1-3,TRBV2,CASREQGAGNTIYF
TRBJ2-1,TRBV7-3,CASSLRKGDINEQFF
TRBJ2-1,TRBV4-2,CASSQVSQGATQFF
TRBJ2-1,TRBV29-1,CSVESDAQNEQFF
TRBJ2-7,TRBV7-6,CASSLNRGYEQYF
TRBJ1-5,TRBV28,CASSLKWRVNQPQHF
TRBJ2-3,TRBV2,CASSEPPAANTDTQYF
TRBJ1-2,TRBV11-3,CASDNYPPVAGTF
TRBJ1-1,TRBV5-1,CASSLVGLKDTRAEAFF
TRBJ2-3,TRBV7-2,CASSPDRGKTDTQYF
TRBJ1-2,TRBV19,CASTQSGNGYTF
TRBJ2-3,TRBV7-2,CASSLALAGGADTQYF
TRBJ2-2,TRBV30,CAWRRLANTGELFF
TRBJ2-3,TRBV4-3,CASSQQYTSGRADTQYF
TRBJ2-3,TRBV4-2,CASSQVGLAGVNTDTQYF
TRBJ2-3,TRBV14,CASSLGDSQYF
TRBJ1-2,TRBV6-5,CASSYGPAPNYGYTF